Below, one TCR beta chain is given with its context. Its matching antigen is unknown. These data come from a study of T-cell reconstitution after alpha-beta-depleted transplantation in children. V lost 5 bases to trimming and J lost 4 bases; unmatched junction nucleotides: 15. The CDR3 has 17 residues. The germline CDR1 and CDR2 sequences are SEHNR and FQNEAQ (reference sequence). This sample's TCRbeta library carried unique molecular identifier barcodes. One entry per CDR3 protein, called by TCRdb with MiXCR from the PCR reads. The table records 400,000 to 450,000 distinct CDR3 sequences, 43% of them present only once. Study-level findings and limits: A year post-transplant, T-cell counts and diversity derived mostly from newly produced T cells.

This TCR was sampled from a girl aged 2-10 years with aplastic anemia, due to receive a stem cell transplant. The chain carries TRBV7-9 and TRBJ2-3; 7 positions agree with TRBD2. Here the sequenced sample was PBMCs, taken before TCRalphabeta/CD19-depleted stem cell transplant. Here the CDR3 DNA reads TGTGCCAGCAGCCACCCCTTGAGGGGACTACCCTCAGATACGCAGTATTTT. As protein: CASSHPLRGLPSDTQYF.